The rows below give T cell receptor beta chains drawn from one sample of a study of spatial heterogeneity in lung cancer. TCRdb reprocessed the 5' RACE reads with MiXCR, giving one entry per CDR3 protein. This table has about 100,000 distinct CDR3 sequences, 3.5% to 5% appearing once. Sequenced material: lung tumor tissue, taken at surgery. Receptors were obtained from a male donor with early-stage non-small cell lung cancer. Both conserved end residues are part of each CDR3. A D gene is named only where the DNA matches it firmly. Clone size is given for some rows only: seen once, a few or many times, or a class if the clone is expanded.

>many|NA|TRBV5-1|TRBJ2-1
CASSIQTGDNEQFF
TGCGCCAGCAGCATACAGACAGGAGACAATGAGCAGTTCTTC
>many|NA|TRBV4-1|TRBJ1-1
CASSQDSTEAFF
TGCGCCAGCAGCCAAGACAGCACTGAAGCTTTCTTT
>few|NA|TRBV11-2|TRBJ2-1
CASSFGESSYNEQFF
TGTGCCAGCAGCTTCGGGGAAAGCTCCTACAATGAGCAGTTCTTC
>many|NA|TRBV12-3/TRBV12-4|TRBJ2-2
CASSSYPPGIGGELFF
TGTGCCAGCAGCTCGTACCCGCCGGGTATCGGAGGGGAGCTGTTTTTT
>many|NA|TRBV7-2|TRBJ2-7
CASSLRHLNSYEQYF
TGTGCCAGCAGCTTAAGACACTTAAACTCCTACGAGCAGTACTTC
>NA|NA|TRBV15|TRBJ2-7
CATSRDEGHEQYF
TGTGCCACCAGCAGAGATGAGGGTCACGAGCAGTACTTC
>many|TRBD2|TRBV5-1|TRBJ2-3
CASSVSGGENTQYF
TGCGCCAGCAGCGTAAGCGGGGGTGAAAATACGCAGTATTTT
>many|NA|TRBV5-1|TRBJ1-4
CASSLGGSPANEKLFF
TGCGCCAGCAGCTTGGGGGGCAGTCCGGCTAATGAAAAACTGTTTTTT
>many|NA|TRBV15|TRBJ2-4
CATSRAQPENIQYF
TGTGCCACCAGCAGAGCGCAGCCGGAAAACATTCAGTACTTC
>few|TRBD1|TRBV28|TRBJ2-1
CASSFTSFRQGFGNEQFF
TGTGCCAGCAGTTTTACATCTTTTCGACAGGGTTTCGGCAATGAGCAGTTCTTC
>many|TRBD2|TRBV4-1|TRBJ2-1
CASSQETPEAGGINEQFF
TGCGCCAGCAGCCAAGAGACGCCGGAAGCGGGAGGCATAAATGAGCAGTTCTTC
>many|NA|TRBV6-6|TRBJ1-5
CATHRENQPQHF
TGTGCCACCCACAGGGAAAATCAGCCCCAGCATTTT
>NA|NA|TRBV7-9|TRBJ2-3
CASSLSEDTQYF
TGTGCCAGCAGCTTATCGGAAGATACGCAGTATTTT
>many|NA|TRBV29-1|TRBJ2-3
CSARRGGRDTQYF
TGCAGCGCCAGGAGGGGGGGGAGAGATACGCAGTATTTT